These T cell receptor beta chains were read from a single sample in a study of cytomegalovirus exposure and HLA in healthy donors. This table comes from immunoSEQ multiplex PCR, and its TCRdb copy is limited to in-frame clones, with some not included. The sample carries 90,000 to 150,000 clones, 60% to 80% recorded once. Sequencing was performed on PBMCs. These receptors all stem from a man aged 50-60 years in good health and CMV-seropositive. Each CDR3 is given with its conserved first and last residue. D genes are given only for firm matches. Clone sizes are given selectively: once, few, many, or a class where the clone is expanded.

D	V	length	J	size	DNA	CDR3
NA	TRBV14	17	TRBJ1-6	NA	TGTGCCAGCAGCCAAGATACAGGGACCTCCTATAATTCACCCCTCCACTTT	CASSQDTGTSYNSPLHF
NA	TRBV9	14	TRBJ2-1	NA	TGTGCCAGCAGCGTAAAGCAAGCGGAGGATGAGCAGTTCTTC	CASSVKQAEDEQFF
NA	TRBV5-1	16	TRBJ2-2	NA	TGCGCCAGCAGCCGCGACTTCGGACAGTACACCGGGGAGCTGTTTTTT	CASSRDFGQYTGELFF
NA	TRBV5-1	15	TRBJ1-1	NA	TGCGCCAGCAGAGGCGGTGAGACGGCCGACACTGAAGCTTTCTTT	CASRGGETADTEAFF
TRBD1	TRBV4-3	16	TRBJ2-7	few	TGCGCCAGCAGCCCCTCATGGGGGACAGGGGGCTACGAGCAGTACTTC	CASSPSWGTGGYEQYF
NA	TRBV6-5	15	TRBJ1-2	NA	TGTGCCAGCAGTTATACGACAGGACCAGAGGATGGCTACACCTTC	CASSYTTGPEDGYTF
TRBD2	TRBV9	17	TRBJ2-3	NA	TGTGCCAGCAGCGTAGCTAGCGGGGTAGACCCCTTCGATACGCAGTATTTT	CASSVASGVDPFDTQYF
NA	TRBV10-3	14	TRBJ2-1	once	TGTGCCATCAGTGAGTCTCCCAGATACAATGAGCAGTTCTTC	CAISESPRYNEQFF
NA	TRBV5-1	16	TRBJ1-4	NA	TGCGCCAGCAGCCTCGATACACAGGGTGGAAATGAAAAACTGTTTTTT	CASSLDTQGGNEKLFF
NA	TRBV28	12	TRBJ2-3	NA	TGTGCCAGCAGGGCCAGCACAGATACGCAGTATTTT	CASRASTDTQYF
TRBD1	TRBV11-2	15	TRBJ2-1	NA	TGTGCCAGCAGCAGGCGACAGGGGGGCACCAATGAGCAGTTCTTC	CASSRRQGGTNEQFF
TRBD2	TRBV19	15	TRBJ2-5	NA	TGTGCCAGTAGTGCCACCGGGAGGGGCAGGGAGACCCAGTACTTC	CASSATGRGRETQYF
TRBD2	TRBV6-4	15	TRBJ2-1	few	TGTGCCAGCAGTGCCATTTGGACTAGCGGGATTGAGCAGTTCTTC	CASSAIWTSGIEQFF
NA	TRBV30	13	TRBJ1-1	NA	TGTGCCTGGAGCTCCGGCCCCGGAGACGAAGCTTTCTTT	CAWSSGPGDEAFF
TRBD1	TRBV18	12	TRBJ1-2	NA	TGTGCCAGCTCACCGCAGGGGGAAGGCTACACCTTC	CASSPQGEGYTF
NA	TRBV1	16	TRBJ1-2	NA	TGCACCAGCAGCCAGGGCGTTCCGGGAAACGACTATGGCTACACCTTC	CTSSQGVPGNDYGYTF
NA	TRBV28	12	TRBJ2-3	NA	TGTGCCAGCGGCGGAACCACAGATACGCAGTATTTT	CASGGTTDTQYF
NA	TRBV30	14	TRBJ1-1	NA	TGTGCCTGGAGTGTAGGGGGGGATATAAGTAAAGCTTTCTTT	CAWSVGGDISKAFF
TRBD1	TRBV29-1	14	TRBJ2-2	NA	TGCAGCGTTGGCACAGGGGGGTTCACCGGGGAGCTGTTTTTT	CSVGTGGFTGELFF
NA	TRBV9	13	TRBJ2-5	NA	TGTGCCAGCAGCGTAACCGACGGAGGGACCCAGTACTTC	CASSVTDGGTQYF
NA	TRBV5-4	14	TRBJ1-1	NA	TGTGCCAGCAGCTTGCTCAGTCTGAACACTGAAGCTTTCTTT	CASSLLSLNTEAFF
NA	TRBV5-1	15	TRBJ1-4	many	TGCGCCAGCAGCCCCACCCCCAGGGAAGGTGAAAAACTGTTTTTT	CASSPTPREGEKLFF
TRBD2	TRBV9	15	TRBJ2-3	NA	TGTGCCAGCAGCAGCGGGGGTGAAAGCACAGATACGCAGTATTTT	CASSSGGESTDTQYF
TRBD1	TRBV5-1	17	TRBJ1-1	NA	TGCGCCAGCAGCTTGGGTCCGGGACAGGGGTTCACCACTGAAGCTTTCTTT	CASSLGPGQGFTTEAFF
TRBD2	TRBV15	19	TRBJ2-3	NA	TGTGCCACCAGCAGAGAGGGACTAGCGGGGGGGTCTAGCACAGATACGCAGTATTTT	CATSREGLAGGSSTDTQYF
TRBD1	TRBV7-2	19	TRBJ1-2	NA	TGTGCCAGCAGCCCTCGGGACAGGGGGTCCTGGAGGACTCCAAATGGCTACACCTTC	CASSPRDRGSWRTPNGYTF
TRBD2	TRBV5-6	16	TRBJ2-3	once	TGTGCCAGCAGCTTGGAAGGGACTAGCGGGGAAGGTACGCAGTATTTT	CASSLEGTSGEGTQYF
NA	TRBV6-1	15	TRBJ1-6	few	TGTGCCAGCAGTGAAGGGAGCGGCCGTAATTCACCCCTCCACTTT	CASSEGSGRNSPLHF
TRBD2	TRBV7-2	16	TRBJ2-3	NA	TGTGCCAGCAGCTTTACTAGCGGGGCTAGCACAGATACGCAGTATTTT	CASSFTSGASTDTQYF
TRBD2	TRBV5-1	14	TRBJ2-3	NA	TGCGCCAGCATGGACGGGGGGGCCCCAGATACGCAGTATTTT	CASMDGGAPDTQYF
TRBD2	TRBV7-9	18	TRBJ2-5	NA	TGTGCCAGCAGCCCGGGGAGCGGGGGCTCCCGGTTGAGAGAGACCCAGTACTTC	CASSPGSGGSRLRETQYF
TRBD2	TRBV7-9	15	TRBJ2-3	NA	TGTGCCAGCAGCTCTAGCGGGGGGGCTGCAGATACGCAGTATTTT	CASSSSGGAADTQYF
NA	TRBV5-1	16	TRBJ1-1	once	TGCGCCAGCAGCTTGAACTTCGACACGGGGTGGACTGAAGCTTTCTTT	CASSLNFDTGWTEAFF
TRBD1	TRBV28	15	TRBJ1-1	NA	TGTGCCAGCAGTCCAGGGACAGGGGGTTACACTGAAGCTTTCTTT	CASSPGTGGYTEAFF
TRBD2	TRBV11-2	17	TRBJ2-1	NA	TGTGCCAGCAGCTTACTAAGCGGGGGGATCTCCTACAATGAGCAGTTCTTC	CASSLLSGGISYNEQFF
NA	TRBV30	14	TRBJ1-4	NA	TGTGCCTGGAGCCCTCCGGGGGGAAATGAAAAACTGTTTTTT	CAWSPPGGNEKLFF
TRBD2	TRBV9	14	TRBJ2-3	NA	TGTGCCAGCAGCGTAGGAGTGGGAGGGGATACGCAGTATTTT	CASSVGVGGDTQYF
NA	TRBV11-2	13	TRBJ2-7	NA	TGTGCCAGCAGTTTAAGACAGGTATACGAGCAGTACTTC	CASSLRQVYEQYF
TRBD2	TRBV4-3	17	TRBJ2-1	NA	TGCGCCAGCAGCCAAGTTTGGGGCGGGAGGGCCTACAATGAGCAGTTCTTC	CASSQVWGGRAYNEQFF
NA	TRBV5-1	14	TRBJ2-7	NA	TGCGCCAGCAGCCTTTTCGTTAGCTCCTACGAGCAGTACTTC	CASSLFVSSYEQYF
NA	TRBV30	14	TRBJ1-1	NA	TGTGCCTGGAGTCGGACAGTAAGAAACACTGAAGCTTTCTTT	CAWSRTVRNTEAFF
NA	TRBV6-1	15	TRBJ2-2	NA	TGTGCCAGCAGGGAGCATTCCACCGACACCGGGGAGCTGTTTTTT	CASREHSTDTGELFF
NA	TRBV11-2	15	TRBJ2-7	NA	TGTGCCAGCAGCCTTGGACAGACTTCCTCCTACGAGCAGTACTTC	CASSLGQTSSYEQYF
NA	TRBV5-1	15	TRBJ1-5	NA	TGCGCCAGCAGCTTGGCCCCGACAGGAGATCAGCCCCAGCATTTT	CASSLAPTGDQPQHF
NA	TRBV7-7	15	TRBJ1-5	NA	TGTGCTAGCAGCCCCCAGGGATGCGGCAATCAGCCCCAGCATTTT	CASSPQGCGNQPQHF
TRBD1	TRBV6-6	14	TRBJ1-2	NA	TGTGCCAGCAGCCAGGGGGCTCAGGACTATGGCTACACCTTC	CASSQGAQDYGYTF
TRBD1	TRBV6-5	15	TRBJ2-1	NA	TGTGCCAGCAGTTACGGGACAGGGGTTTACAATGAGCAGTTCTTC	CASSYGTGVYNEQFF
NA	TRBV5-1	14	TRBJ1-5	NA	TGCGCCAGCAGCTTGGAGTCAGGGGATCAGCCCCAGCATTTT	CASSLESGDQPQHF
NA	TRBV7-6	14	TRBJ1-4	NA	TGTGCCAGCAGCTTACGACAGTCAGATGAAAAACTGTTTTTT	CASSLRQSDEKLFF
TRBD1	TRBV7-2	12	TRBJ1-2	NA	TGTGCCAGCAGCAGCTACAGGGGCCCCCCTACCTTC	CASSSYRGPPTF
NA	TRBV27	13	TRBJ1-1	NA	TGTGCCAGCAAATTAGGGGTTCGGACTGAAGCTTTCTTT	CASKLGVRTEAFF
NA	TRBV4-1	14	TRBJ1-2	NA	TGCGCCAGCAGCCAAGATCCAACAGGGTACGGCTACACCTTC	CASSQDPTGYGYTF